These 18 T cell receptor beta chains share one sample of origin, sequenced in a study of technical replicates of blood from a handful of donors. Some clones are missing from TCRdb's copy, which holds only in-frame ones; the method was immunoSEQ multiplex PCR. The sample lists about 84,000 clones; approximately 90% were seen once. The specimen was T cells isolated from PBMCs. The receptors come from a human donor in good health.

J is TRBJ2-7 and V is TRBV4-1; D gene unclear. The CDR3 has 12 amino acids. Germline V CDR1 and CDR2: MGHRA, YSYEKL. Trimming left V 3 bases short and J 0 bases short, with 3 bases between. The CDR3 is CASSQSSYEQYF. CDR3 bases: TGCGCCAGCAGCCAGAGCTCCTACGAGCAGTACTTC.

The gene calls are TRBV10-3 and TRBJ1-1, with 9 bases fitting TRBD1. CDR1 is ENHRY, CDR2 SYGVKD, per germline. The CDR3 sequence is 18 residues long. V shed 7 bases and J 3 bases; nucleotides not matched to a gene: 18. The CDR3 loop is CAITRTTGQGEWYTEAFF. CDR3 nucleotide sequence: TGTGCCATCACTCGAACAACGGGACAGGGAGAATGGTACACTGAAGCTTTCTTT.

This chain joins TRBV19 and TRBJ2-3, with 8 bases lining up with TRBD1. V was clipped by 10 bases and J by 4 bases; unmatched bases: 7. The CDR3 extends over 13 amino acids. Germline CDR1 reads LNHDA; CDR2 reads SQIVND (reference sequence). CDR3 residues: CATSDRGSDTQYF. The DNA of the CDR3 is TGTGCCACCTCCGACAGGGGATCAGATACGCAGTATTTT.

The chain is built from TRBV4-1 and TRBJ2-6, with 14 bases that match TRBD2. The CDR3 covers 21 residues. The ends lost 6 bases at V and 0 bases at J; junction bases unmatched: 13. The germline CDR1 and CDR2 sequences are MGHRA and YSYEKL. This chain's CDR3 is CASSRGLAGGRLSSGANVLTF. DNA for the CDR3: TGCGCCAGCAGTCGTGGACTAGCGGGGGGCCGACTCAGCTCTGGGGCCAACGTCCTGACTTTC.

This clone was observed a single time. The CDR3 DNA follows: TGTGCCAGTAGTATAGGGCCAGAGCAGTACTTC. The encoded protein is CASSIGPEQYF. V usage is TRBV19 and J usage is TRBJ2-7; D gene ambiguous. V was shortened by 1 base and J by 7 bases, with 5 bases between the two germline ends. There are 11 residues in the CDR3. The germline gives CDR1 LNHDA, CDR2 SQIVND (reference sequence).

This clone was counted a single time. This chain uses TRBV7-8 with TRBJ2-7, with D possibly TRBD1 on 6 matching bases. Trimming left V 5 bases short and J 5 bases short, with 19 bases between. This CDR3 has 15 amino acids. From germline, CDR1 is SGHVS and CDR2 FQNEAQ. For the CDR3, the DNA is TGTGCCAGCAGCCCGGACAGTTCGTCGAGGGACGAGCAGTACTTC. It codes for CASSPDSSSRDEQYF.

V is TRBV5-4 and J is TRBJ1-2; the D gene is possibly TRBD1 (5 bases). V lost 2 bases to trimming and J lost 8 bases, with 19 bases between them. Germline V gene data show CDR1 as SGHNT and CDR2 as YYREEE (reference sequence). This CDR3 spans 15 amino acids. Here the CDR3 reads CASSFATVGIGGYTF. The DNA for the CDR3 is TGTGCCAGCAGCTTTGCGACAGTGGGAATCGGGGGCTACACCTTC.

V and J are TRBV5-1 and TRBJ2-5, with a possible D match to TRBD2 (5 bases). The CDR3 runs 12 residues. Per germline, CDR1 SGHRS and CDR2 YFSETQ. The V gene lost 4 bases and the J gene lost 5 bases, with 9 bases spanning the gap. Here the CDR3 DNA reads TGCGCCAGCAGCGGGGAGTTGGAGACCCAGTACTTC. It specifies CASSGELETQYF.

This clone was seen a single time. The chain carries TRBV7-9 and TRBJ2-2, with D possibly TRBD1 on 6 matching bases. The CDR3 spans 16 residues. V lost 1 base and J 5 bases, leaving 14 bases between the germline ends. Germline lookup yields CDR1 SEHNR and CDR2 FQNEAQ (reference sequence). The CDR3 coding sequence is TGTGCCAGCAGCTTAGGTCTAGGGGGACGTACCGGGGAGCTGTTTTTT. Its translation is CASSLGLGGRTGELFF.

The chain is built from TRBV6-1 and TRBJ1-2, with D uncertain. Trimming cost V 6 bases and J 2 bases, with 13 bases left between them. Germline lookup yields CDR1 MNHNS and CDR2 SASEGT. CDR3 length equals 14 residues. CDR3 amino acids: CASRDPAGNYGYTF. The CDR3 DNA is TGTGCCAGCAGAGACCCCGCGGGGAACTATGGCTACACCTTC.

The rearrangement uses TRBV29-1 and TRBJ2-3, with 13 bases identical to TRBD2. This CDR3 has 16 amino acids. J lost 6 bases, V lost 6 bases, and 12 bases had no gene match. Germline CDR1 and CDR2: SQVTM and ANQGSEA. CDR3 in DNA: TGCAGCGTCGGGGGAGGGACTAGCGGGACCAGCGATACGCAGTATTTT. Amino acids: CSVGGGTSGTSDTQYF.

The chain recombines TRBV6-5 with TRBJ2-2, with 10 bases that match TRBD2. After removal of 8 bases from V and 1 base from J, the junction contained 1 base not matched to a gene. CDR3 length: 14 amino acids. Germline lookup yields CDR1 MNHEY and CDR2 SVGAGI. In DNA, the CDR3 is TGTGCCAGCTTAGCGGGAGGGAACACCGGGGAGCTGTTTTTT. Protein: CASLAGGNTGELFF.

The V gene is TRBV27, the J gene TRBJ2-2, with 7 bases matching TRBD1. The germline V gene has CDR1 MNHEY and CDR2 SMNVEV (reference sequence). V shed 5 bases and J 0 bases; nucleotides not matched to a gene: 6. The CDR3 runs to 16 residues. The CDR3 is CASSPWDRSNTGELFF. For the CDR3, the DNA is TGTGCCAGCAGTCCCTGGGACAGATCGAACACCGGGGAGCTGTTTTTT.

J is TRBJ2-7 and V is TRBV15; 8 bases map to TRBD2. The CDR3 consists of 16 residues. Germline CDR1 is LNHNV and CDR2 is YYDKDF (reference sequence). Trimming at V came to 2 bases and at J to 6 bases, leaving 12 bases not matched to a gene. CDR3 DNA: TGTGCCACCAGCAGAAGCGCCGGGACTAGTTATTCCGAGCAGTACTTC. Translation gives CATSRSAGTSYSEQYF.

The chain is built from TRBV18 and TRBJ2-2, with D hard to call. Trimming stripped 0 bases from V and 6 bases from J, with 11 bases between. Per germline, CDR1 KGHSH and CDR2 LQKENI. The CDR3 spans 15 residues. CDR3 in amino acids: CASSPPLYEAGELFF. In nucleotides, the CDR3 is TGTGCCAGCTCACCACCGCTATACGAGGCCGGGGAGCTGTTTTTT.

This chain links TRBV28 with TRBJ2-1, with 10 bases fitting TRBD2. The germline V gene encodes CDR1 MDHEN and CDR2 SYDVKM. The V gene end was trimmed by 5 bases and the J gene end by 6 bases; junction bases not matched to a gene: 7. The CDR3 sequence is 15 residues long. The CDR3 loop is CASSKAGGPINEQFF. CDR3 nucleotide sequence: TGTGCCAGCAGTAAAGCGGGGGGGCCAATCAATGAGCAGTTCTTC.

This clone was counted once. The rearrangement joins TRBV6-1 to TRBJ2-7; a weak D match, TRBD1 (6 bases). The germline V and J ends were trimmed by 5 bases and 3 bases, with 11 bases remaining between them. There are 13 residues in the CDR3. Germline V gives CDR1 MNHNS, CDR2 SASEGT. The CDR3 sequence is CASSLDRIYEQYF. The CDR3 coding sequence is TGTGCCAGCAGTCTAGACAGGATCTACGAGCAGTACTTC.

This chain links TRBV13 with TRBJ2-1, with 8 bases matching TRBD2. V trimming: 6 bases; J trimming: 5 bases; junction bases outside the gene matches: 12. This CDR3 has 16 residues. Germline V CDR1 and CDR2: PRHDT, FYEKMQ (reference sequence). CDR3 in DNA: TGTGCCAGCAGTTCGGGAGCGGGAGTTACCCACAATGAGCAGTTCTTC. This sequence encodes CASSSGAGVTHNEQFF.